Listed below are T cell receptor beta chains from one sample, sequenced in a study of shared clonotypes between healthy human individuals. Some clones are missing from TCRdb's copy, which holds only in-frame ones; the method was immunoSEQ multiplex PCR. The table shows approximately 500,000 clones, with approximately 85% occurring only once. The sample comprised PBMCs. The receptors stem from a woman in her 40s in good health. Some clones in this sample may be carry-over from other donors' samples. CDR3s include the opening cysteine and the closing phenylalanine or tryptophan. D genes are given only for firm matches. Size is omitted from some rows. Given values are once, few, many or a class for expanded clones.

clone size: .
D gene: TRBD2
J gene: TRBJ2-1
V gene: TRBV7-2
CDR3 DNA: TGTGCCAGCAGCTTAGATTATTCGGGAGGGAATGAGCAGTTCTTC
CDR3 protein: CASSLDYSGGNEQFF

clone size: .
D gene: .
J gene: TRBJ2-3
V gene: TRBV4-3
CDR3 DNA: TGCGCCAGCAGCCAAGTGTTGGGCGGCACAGATACGCAGTATTTT
CDR3 protein: CASSQVLGGTDTQYF

clone size: .
D gene: .
J gene: TRBJ2-5
V gene: TRBV6-1
CDR3 DNA: TGTGCCAGCAGTGAGTCAGGGGAACAAGAGACCCAGTACTTC
CDR3 protein: CASSESGEQETQYF

clone size: .
D gene: .
J gene: TRBJ1-1
V gene: TRBV6-5
CDR3 DNA: TGTGCCAGCAGTGGGGGAGCTGAAGCTTTCTTT
CDR3 protein: CASSGGAEAFF

clone size: .
D gene: TRBD2
J gene: TRBJ2-1
V gene: TRBV18
CDR3 DNA: TGTGCCAGCTCACCTCCAGCGGGAGGCCAGGGGAATGAGCAGTTCTTC
CDR3 protein: CASSPPAGGQGNEQFF

clone size: .
D gene: .
J gene: TRBJ1-3
V gene: TRBV9
CDR3 DNA: TGTGCCAGCAGCGTGACAATTGCAAGAAACACCATATATTTT
CDR3 protein: CASSVTIARNTIYF

clone size: .
D gene: .
J gene: TRBJ1-3
V gene: TRBV6-6
CDR3 DNA: TGTGCCAGCAGTTACTCGATCAGCGAGGGAAACACCATATATTTT
CDR3 protein: CASSYSISEGNTIYF

clone size: .
D gene: .
J gene: TRBJ1-2
V gene: TRBV5-5
CDR3 DNA: TGTGCCAGCAGCTTGGGGCCGACTAACTATGGCTACACCTTC
CDR3 protein: CASSLGPTNYGYTF

clone size: .
D gene: .
J gene: TRBJ2-7
V gene: TRBV7-3
CDR3 DNA: TGTGCCAGCAGCTCCCGGGATCCAGACCAACCCTACGAGCAGTACTTC
CDR3 protein: CASSSRDPDQPYEQYF

clone size: .
D gene: .
J gene: TRBJ2-7
V gene: TRBV18
CDR3 DNA: TGTGCCAGCTCACCACCGTCAGACTACGAGCAGTACTTC
CDR3 protein: CASSPPSDYEQYF

clone size: .
D gene: .
J gene: TRBJ2-3
V gene: TRBV2
CDR3 DNA: TGTGCCAGCAGTTTAGGAGGCACGCAGTATTTT
CDR3 protein: CASSLGGTQYF

clone size: many
D gene: .
J gene: TRBJ1-1
V gene: TRBV6-5
CDR3 DNA: TGTGCCAGCAGTTACGCGGGACGGGGTTCATCTGAAGCTTTCTTT
CDR3 protein: CASSYAGRGSSEAFF

clone size: .
D gene: .
J gene: TRBJ2-1
V gene: TRBV21-1
CDR3 DNA: TGTGCCAGCAGCAAGGGACTAGCGGGAGCAAGGGGGAATGAGCAGTTCTTC
CDR3 protein: CASSKGLAGARGNEQFF

clone size: .
D gene: .
J gene: TRBJ1-1
V gene: TRBV5-1
CDR3 DNA: TGCGCCAGCAGCTTTACAACGAACACTGAAGCTTTCTTT
CDR3 protein: CASSFTTNTEAFF

clone size: .
D gene: .
J gene: TRBJ2-7
V gene: TRBV7-9
CDR3 DNA: TGTGCCAGCAGCTTGCAGTTCCGCGAGCAGTACTTC
CDR3 protein: CASSLQFREQYF

clone size: .
D gene: .
J gene: TRBJ2-2
V gene: TRBV5-4
CDR3 DNA: TGTGCCAGCAGCTTGGCCGGGGGACAGCTAACCGGGGAGCTGTTTTTT
CDR3 protein: CASSLAGGQLTGELFF

clone size: .
D gene: .
J gene: TRBJ2-5
V gene: TRBV5-4
CDR3 DNA: TGTGCCAGCAGCGGCCCGACTGGAGAGGAGACCCAGTACTTC
CDR3 protein: CASSGPTGEETQYF

clone size: .
D gene: TRBD2
J gene: TRBJ2-1
V gene: TRBV7-9
CDR3 DNA: TGTGCCAGCGGGGGAGGGTCCTACAATGAGCAGTTCTTC
CDR3 protein: CASGGGSYNEQFF

clone size: many
D gene: .
J gene: TRBJ2-7
V gene: TRBV5-4
CDR3 DNA: TGTGCCAGCAGCTTGGAAGGGGGTAGGTACGAGCAGTACTTC
CDR3 protein: CASSLEGGRYEQYF

clone size: .
D gene: .
J gene: TRBJ1-2
V gene: TRBV9
CDR3 DNA: TGTGCCAGCAGCGTAGGAGGGACAACAAACTATGGCTACACCTTC
CDR3 protein: CASSVGGTTNYGYTF

clone size: .
D gene: TRBD1
J gene: TRBJ1-5
V gene: TRBV19
CDR3 DNA: TGTGCCAGTAGTACCGGTGGGACAGGAAACCCGCAGCCCCAGCATTTT
CDR3 protein: CASSTGGTGNPQPQHF

clone size: few
D gene: .
J gene: TRBJ2-5
V gene: TRBV18
CDR3 DNA: TGTGCCAGCTCCCACCCCCAAGAGACCCAGTACTTC
CDR3 protein: CASSHPQETQYF

clone size: once
D gene: TRBD2
J gene: TRBJ2-3
V gene: TRBV2
CDR3 DNA: TGTGCCGATAGAGCGGGAGGTAGCACAGATACGCAGTATTTT
CDR3 protein: CADRAGGSTDTQYF